This T cell receptor beta chain emerged from a study of control samples from healthy donors and cancer patients. Data came from immunoSEQ multiplex PCR; TCRdb stores just in-frame clones and leaves some out. This table holds under 200,000 clones, roughly 94% found once. CDR3 size: 13 residues. Trimming removed 3 bases at V and 6 bases at J, with 11 bases between. The germline V gene has CDR1 SGHTA and CDR2 FQGNSA. This receptor was identified in a man in his sixties with colorectal cancer. The material sequenced was PBMCs. This chain links TRBV7-2 with TRBJ1-1; no definite D call. This CDR3 is CASSFIGVAEAFF. CDR3 DNA sequence: TGTGCCAGCAGCTTTATTGGGGTAGCTGAAGCTTTCTTT.